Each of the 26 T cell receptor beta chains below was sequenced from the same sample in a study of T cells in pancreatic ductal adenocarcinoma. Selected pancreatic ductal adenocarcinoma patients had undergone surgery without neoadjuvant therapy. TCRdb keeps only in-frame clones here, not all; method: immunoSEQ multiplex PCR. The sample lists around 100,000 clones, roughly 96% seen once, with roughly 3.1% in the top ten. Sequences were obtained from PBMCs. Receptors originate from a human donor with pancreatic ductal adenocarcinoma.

The CDR3 bases are TGTGCCTCAGCTCCGGGACAGGGCTCAGATACGCAGTATTTT. Amino acid sequence: CASAPGQGSDTQYF. The chain links TRBV6-5 to TRBJ2-3; TRBD1 agrees at 9 bases. The junction had 10 bases not matched to a gene; V was cut back by 11 bases and J by 4 bases. Germline-derived CDR1 and CDR2 are MNHEY and SVGAGI. The CDR3 is 14 residues long.

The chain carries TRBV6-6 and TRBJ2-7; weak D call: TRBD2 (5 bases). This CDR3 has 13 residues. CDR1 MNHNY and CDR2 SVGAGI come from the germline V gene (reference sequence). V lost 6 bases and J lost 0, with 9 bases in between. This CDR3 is CASRRGASYEQYF. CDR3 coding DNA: TGTGCCAGCAGACGGGGTGCCTCCTACGAGCAGTACTTC.

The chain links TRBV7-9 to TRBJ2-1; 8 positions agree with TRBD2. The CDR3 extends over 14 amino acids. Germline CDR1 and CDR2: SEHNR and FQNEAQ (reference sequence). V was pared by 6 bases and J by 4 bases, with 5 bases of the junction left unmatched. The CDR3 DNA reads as TGTGCCAGCAGTTTCCGGGGGGGATACAATGAGCAGTTCTTC. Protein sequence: CASSFRGGYNEQFF.

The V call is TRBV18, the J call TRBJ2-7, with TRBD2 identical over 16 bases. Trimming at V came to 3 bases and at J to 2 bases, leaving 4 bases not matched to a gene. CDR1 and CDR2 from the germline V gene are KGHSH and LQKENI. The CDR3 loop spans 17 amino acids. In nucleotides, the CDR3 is TGTGCCAGCTCACCCCCGGGACTAGCGGGAGGGACCTACGAGCAGTACTTC. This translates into CASSPPGLAGGTYEQYF.

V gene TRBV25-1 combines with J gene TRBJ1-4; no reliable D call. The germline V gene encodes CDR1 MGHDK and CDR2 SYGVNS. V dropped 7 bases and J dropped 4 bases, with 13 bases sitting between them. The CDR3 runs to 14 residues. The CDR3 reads CASIDGRSNEKLFF. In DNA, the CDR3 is TGTGCCAGCATCGATGGGAGGAGTAATGAAAAACTGTTTTTT.

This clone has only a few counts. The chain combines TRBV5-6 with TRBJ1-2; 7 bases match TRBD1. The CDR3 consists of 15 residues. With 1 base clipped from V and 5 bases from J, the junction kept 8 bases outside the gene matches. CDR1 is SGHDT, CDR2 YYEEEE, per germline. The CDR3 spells CASSLSQGVIYGYTF. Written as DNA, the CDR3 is TGTGCCAGCAGCTTGAGTCAGGGGGTGATATATGGCTACACCTTC.

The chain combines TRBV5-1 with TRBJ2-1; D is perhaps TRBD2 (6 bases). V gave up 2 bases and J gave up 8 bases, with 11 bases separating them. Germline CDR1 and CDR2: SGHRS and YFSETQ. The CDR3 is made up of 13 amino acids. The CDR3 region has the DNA TGCGCCAGCAGCTTCGGGGGAACCGATGAGCAGTTCTTC. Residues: CASSFGGTDEQFF. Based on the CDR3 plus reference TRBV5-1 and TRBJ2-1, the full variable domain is KAGVTQTPRYLIKTRGQQVTLSCSPISGHRSVSWYQQTPGQGLQFLFEYFSETQRNKGNFPGRFSGRQFSNSRSEMNVSTLELGDSALYLCASSFGGTDEQFFGPGTRLTVL.

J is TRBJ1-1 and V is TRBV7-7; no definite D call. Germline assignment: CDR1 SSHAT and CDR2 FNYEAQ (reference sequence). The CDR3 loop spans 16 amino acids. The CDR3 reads CASPSHHTIMNTEAFF. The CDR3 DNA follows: TGTGCTAGCCCATCCCATCACACGATTATGAACACTGAAGCTTTCTTT.

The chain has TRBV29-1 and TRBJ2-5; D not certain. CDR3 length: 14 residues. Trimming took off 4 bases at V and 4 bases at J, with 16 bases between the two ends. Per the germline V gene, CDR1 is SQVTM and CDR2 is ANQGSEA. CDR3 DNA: TGCAGCGTTGCAGTGAATGGGCTTCGAGAGACCCAGTACTTC. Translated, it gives CSVAVNGLRETQYF. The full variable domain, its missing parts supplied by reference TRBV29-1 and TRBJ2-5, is SAVISQKPSRDICQRGTSLTIQCQVDSQVTMMFWYRQQPGQSLTLIATANQGSEATYESGFVIDKFPISRPNLTFSTLTVSNMSPEDSSIYLCSVAVNGLRETQYFGPGTRLLVL.

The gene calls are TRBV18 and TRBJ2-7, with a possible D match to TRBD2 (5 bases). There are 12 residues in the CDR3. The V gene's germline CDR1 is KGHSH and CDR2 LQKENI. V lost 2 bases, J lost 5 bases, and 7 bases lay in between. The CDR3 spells CASSPAGDEQYF. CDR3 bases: TGTGCCAGCTCACCAGCCGGGGACGAGCAGTACTTC.

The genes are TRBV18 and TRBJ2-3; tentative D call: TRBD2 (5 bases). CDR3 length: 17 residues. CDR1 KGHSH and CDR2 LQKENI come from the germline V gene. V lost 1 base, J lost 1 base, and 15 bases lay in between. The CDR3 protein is CASSPLRAGTGTDTQYF. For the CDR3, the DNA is TGTGCCAGCTCACCACTAAGGGCGGGCACAGGCACAGATACGCAGTATTTT.

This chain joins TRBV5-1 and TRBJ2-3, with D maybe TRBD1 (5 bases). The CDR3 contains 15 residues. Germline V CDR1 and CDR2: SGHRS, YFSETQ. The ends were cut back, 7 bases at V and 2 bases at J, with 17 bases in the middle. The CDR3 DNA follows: TGCGCCAGCTTAAGCACAGGAACCCCCACAGATACGCAGTATTTT. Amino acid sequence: CASLSTGTPTDTQYF.

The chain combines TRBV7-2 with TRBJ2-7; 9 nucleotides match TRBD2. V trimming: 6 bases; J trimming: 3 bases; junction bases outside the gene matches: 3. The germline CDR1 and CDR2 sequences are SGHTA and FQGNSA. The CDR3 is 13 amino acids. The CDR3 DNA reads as TGTGCCAGCAGACGTAGCGGGAGCTACGAGCAGTACTTC. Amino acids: CASRRSGSYEQYF.

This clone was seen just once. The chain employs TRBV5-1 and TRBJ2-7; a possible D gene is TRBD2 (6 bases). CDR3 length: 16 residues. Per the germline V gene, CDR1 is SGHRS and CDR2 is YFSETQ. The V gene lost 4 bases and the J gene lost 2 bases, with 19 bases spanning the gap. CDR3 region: CASSPPPSGPTYEQYF. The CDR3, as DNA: TGCGCCAGCAGCCCCCCTCCCAGCGGGCCCACCTACGAGCAGTACTTC.

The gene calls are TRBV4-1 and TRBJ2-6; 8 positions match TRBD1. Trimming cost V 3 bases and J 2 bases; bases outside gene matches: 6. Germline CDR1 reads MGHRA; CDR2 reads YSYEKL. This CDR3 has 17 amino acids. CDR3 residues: CASSQGTGRAGANVLTF. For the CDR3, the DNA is TGCGCCAGCAGCCAGGGGACAGGAAGAGCTGGGGCCAACGTCCTGACTTTC.

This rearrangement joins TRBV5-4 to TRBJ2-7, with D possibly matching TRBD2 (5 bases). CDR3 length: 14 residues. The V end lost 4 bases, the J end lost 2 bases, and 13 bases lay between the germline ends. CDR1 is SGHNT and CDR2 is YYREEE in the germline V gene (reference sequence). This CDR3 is CASSPGLNPYEQYF. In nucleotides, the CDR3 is TGTGCCAGCAGCCCCGGACTTAATCCCTACGAGCAGTACTTC. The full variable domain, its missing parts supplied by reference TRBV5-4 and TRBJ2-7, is ETGVTQSPTHLIKTRGQQVTLRCSSQSGHNTVSWYQQALGQGPQFIFQYYREEENGRGNFPPRFSGLQFPNYSSELNVNALELDDSALYLCASSPGLNPYEQYFGPGTRLTVT.

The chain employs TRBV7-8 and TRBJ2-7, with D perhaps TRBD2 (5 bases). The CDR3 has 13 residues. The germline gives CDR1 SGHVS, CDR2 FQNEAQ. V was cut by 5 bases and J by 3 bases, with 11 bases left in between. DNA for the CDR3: TGTGCCAGCAGCCCGGGAATTGGCTACGAGCAGTACTTC. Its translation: CASSPGIGYEQYF.

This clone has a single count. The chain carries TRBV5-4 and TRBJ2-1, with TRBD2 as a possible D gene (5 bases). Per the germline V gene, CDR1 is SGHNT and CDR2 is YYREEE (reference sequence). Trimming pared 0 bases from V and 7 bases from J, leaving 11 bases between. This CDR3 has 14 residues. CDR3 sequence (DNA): TGTGCCAGCAGCTTGGACCCGTCGGGGAATGAGCAGTTCTTC. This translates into CASSLDPSGNEQFF.

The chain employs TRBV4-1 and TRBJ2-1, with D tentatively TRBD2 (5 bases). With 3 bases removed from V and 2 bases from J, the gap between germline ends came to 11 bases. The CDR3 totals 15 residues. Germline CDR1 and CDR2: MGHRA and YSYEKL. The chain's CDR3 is CASSQDEGAYNEQFF. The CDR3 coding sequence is TGCGCCAGCAGCCAGGACGAGGGCGCCTACAATGAGCAGTTCTTC.

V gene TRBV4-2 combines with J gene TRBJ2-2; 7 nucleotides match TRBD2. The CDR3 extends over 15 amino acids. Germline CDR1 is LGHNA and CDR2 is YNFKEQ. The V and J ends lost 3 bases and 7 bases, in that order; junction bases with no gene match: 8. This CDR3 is CASSQGLYVNGELFF. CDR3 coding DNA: TGTGCCAGCAGCCAGGGACTATACGTAAACGGGGAGCTGTTTTTT.

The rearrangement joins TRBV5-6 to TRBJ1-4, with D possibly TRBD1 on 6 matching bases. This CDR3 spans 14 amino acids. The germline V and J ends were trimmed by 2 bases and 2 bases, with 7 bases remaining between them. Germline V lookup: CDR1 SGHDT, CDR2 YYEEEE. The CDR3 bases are TGTGCCAGCAGCTTTGGACAGACTAATGAAAAACTGTTTTTT. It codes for CASSFGQTNEKLFF.

This chain's CDR3 is CASSPTTSENTGELFF. In nucleotides, the CDR3 is TGTGCCAGCTCACCGACAACTAGTGAGAACACCGGGGAGCTGTTTTTT. The V and J genes are TRBV18 and TRBJ2-2, with a tentative D call TRBD2 (5 bases). Germline V gene data show CDR1 as KGHSH and CDR2 as LQKENI. CDR3 length: 16 amino acids. V lost 3 bases to trimming and J lost 1 base, with 12 bases between them.

CDR3: CASSLVGREETQYF. Written as DNA, the CDR3 is TGTGCCAGCAGCTTGGTGGGCCGCGAAGAGACCCAGTACTTC. The chain links TRBV5-4 to TRBJ2-5; no clear D gene. The V and J ends lost 0 bases and 3 bases respectively, with 9 bases between them. Germline CDR1 reads SGHNT; CDR2 reads YYREEE (reference sequence). The CDR3 length is 14 residues.

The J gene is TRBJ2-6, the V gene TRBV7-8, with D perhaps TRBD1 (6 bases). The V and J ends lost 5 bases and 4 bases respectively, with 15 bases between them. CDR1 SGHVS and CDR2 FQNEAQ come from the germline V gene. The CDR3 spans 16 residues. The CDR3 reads CASSRFRGSGANVLTF. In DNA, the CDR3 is TGTGCCAGCAGCCGGTTCAGGGGCAGCGGGGCCAACGTCCTGACTTTC.

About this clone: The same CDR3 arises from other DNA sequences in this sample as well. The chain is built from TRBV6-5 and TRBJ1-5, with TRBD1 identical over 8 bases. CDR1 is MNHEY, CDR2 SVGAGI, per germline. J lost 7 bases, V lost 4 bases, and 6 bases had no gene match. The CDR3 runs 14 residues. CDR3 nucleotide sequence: TGTGCCAGCAGTTTCTCGGACAGGGACCAGCCCCAGCATTTT. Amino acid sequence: CASSFSDRDQPQHF.

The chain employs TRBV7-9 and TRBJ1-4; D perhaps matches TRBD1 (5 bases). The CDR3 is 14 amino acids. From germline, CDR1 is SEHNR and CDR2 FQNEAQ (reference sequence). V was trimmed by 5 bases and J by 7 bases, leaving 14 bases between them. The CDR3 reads CASSPTGVTEKLFF. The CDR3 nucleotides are TGTGCCAGCAGCCCCACAGGTGTAACTGAAAAACTGTTTTTT.